This T cell receptor (beta chain) was observed in a study of response to subunit inactivated influenza vaccine. Study-wide results and limits: Authors suggested few new T cells are recruited by each seasonal influenza vaccination.

TCRdb itself ran the RT-PCR reads through MiXCR, one entry per CDR3 protein. The sample holds fewer than 800,000 distinct CDR3 sequences; around 16% are singletons and the top ten take around a tenth. Points on this clonotype: Its antigen is as yet unknown.

CDR1 and CDR2 (germline): SQVTM, ANQGSEA. CDR3 length: 13 residues. The V gene end was trimmed by 4 bases and the J gene end by 6 bases; junction bases not matched to a gene: 6. Sample: PBMCs from blood, taken less than 13 days after vaccination. The V and J genes are TRBV29-1 and TRBJ2-5; TRBD1 aligns across 9 bases. This sequence was found in a man aged 50-59 years who received an inactivated influenza vaccine. The CDR3 protein is CSVVDRGMQTQYF. The CDR3 DNA is TGCAGCGTTGTCGACAGGGGGATGCAGACCCAGTACTTC.